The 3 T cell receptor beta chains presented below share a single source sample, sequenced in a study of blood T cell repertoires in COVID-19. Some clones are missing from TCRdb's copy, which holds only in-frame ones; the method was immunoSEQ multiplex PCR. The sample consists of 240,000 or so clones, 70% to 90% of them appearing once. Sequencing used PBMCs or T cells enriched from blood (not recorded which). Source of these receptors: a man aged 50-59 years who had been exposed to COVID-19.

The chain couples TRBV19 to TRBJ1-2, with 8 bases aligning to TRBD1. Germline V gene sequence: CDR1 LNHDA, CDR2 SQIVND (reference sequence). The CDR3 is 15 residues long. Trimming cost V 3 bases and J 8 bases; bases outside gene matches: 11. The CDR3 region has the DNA TGTGCCAGTAGTATCGACACAGGGGGTCGACAGGGCTACACCTTC. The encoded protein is CASSIDTGGRQGYTF. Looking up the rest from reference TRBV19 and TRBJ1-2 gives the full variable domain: DGGITQSPKYLFRKEGQNVTLSCEQNLNHDAMYWYRQDPGQGLRLIYYSQIVNDFQKGDIAEGYSVSREKKESFPLTVTSAQKNPTAFYLCASSIDTGGRQGYTFGSGTRLTVV.

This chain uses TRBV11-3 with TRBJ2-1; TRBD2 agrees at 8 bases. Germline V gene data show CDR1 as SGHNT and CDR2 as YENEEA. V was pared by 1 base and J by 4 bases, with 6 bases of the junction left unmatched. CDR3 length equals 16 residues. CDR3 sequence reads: CASSLGRLAGYNEQFF. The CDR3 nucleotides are TGTGCCAGCAGCTTAGGTCGGCTAGCGGGTTACAATGAGCAGTTCTTC.

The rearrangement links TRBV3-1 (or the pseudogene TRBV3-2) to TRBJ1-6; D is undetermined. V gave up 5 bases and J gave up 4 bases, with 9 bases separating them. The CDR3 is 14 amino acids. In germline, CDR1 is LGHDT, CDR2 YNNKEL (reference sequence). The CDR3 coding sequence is TGTGCCAGCAGCAATGTTCCATATAATTCACCCCTCCACTTT. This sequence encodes CASSNVPYNSPLHF.